This T cell receptor (beta chain) emerged from a study of blood T cell repertoires in COVID-19. On the study more broadly: Sites across the United States, Italy and Spain contributed samples from acute and convalescent COVID-19. PBMCs, B-cell-depleted T cells, or T cells provided the cDNA or gDNA that made up the material.

Germline loops: CDR1 KGHSH, CDR2 LQKENI. This CDR3 has 13 residues. With 6 bases removed from V and 6 bases from J, the gap between germline ends came to 11 bases. Generated by immunoSEQ multiplex PCR, the TCRdb table keeps only in-frame clones and is missing some. The data hold 99,000 or so clones, with approximately 80% observed a single time. The sample consisted of peripheral blood. The TCR sequence derives from a man in his fifties or sixties with acute or convalescent COVID-19. The genes are TRBV18 and TRBJ1-4; D unclear. The CDR3 spells CASSNSWDEKLFF. CDR3 nucleotides: TGTGCCAGCTCCAACAGCTGGGATGAAAAACTGTTTTTT. The variable domain in full, with the rest retrieved from reference TRBV18 and TRBJ1-4, is NAGVMQNPRHLVRRRGQEARLRCSPMKGHSHVYWYRQLPEEGLKFMVYLQKENIIDESGMPKERFSAEFPKEGPSILRIQQVVRGDSAAYFCASSNSWDEKLFFGSGTQLSVL.